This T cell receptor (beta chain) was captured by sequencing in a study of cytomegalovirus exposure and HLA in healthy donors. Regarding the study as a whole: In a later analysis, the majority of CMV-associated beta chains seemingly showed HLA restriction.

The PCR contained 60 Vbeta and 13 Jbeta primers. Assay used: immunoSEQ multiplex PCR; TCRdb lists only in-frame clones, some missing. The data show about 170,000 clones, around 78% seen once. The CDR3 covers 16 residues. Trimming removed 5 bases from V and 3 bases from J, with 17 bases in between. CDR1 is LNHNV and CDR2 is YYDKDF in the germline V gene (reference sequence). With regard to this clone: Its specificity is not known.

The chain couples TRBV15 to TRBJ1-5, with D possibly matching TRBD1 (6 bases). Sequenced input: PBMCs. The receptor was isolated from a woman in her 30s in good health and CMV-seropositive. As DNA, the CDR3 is TGTGCCACCAGCGGCGGAATAACAGGGTTCAATCAGCCCCAGCATTTT. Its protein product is CATSGGITGFNQPQHF.